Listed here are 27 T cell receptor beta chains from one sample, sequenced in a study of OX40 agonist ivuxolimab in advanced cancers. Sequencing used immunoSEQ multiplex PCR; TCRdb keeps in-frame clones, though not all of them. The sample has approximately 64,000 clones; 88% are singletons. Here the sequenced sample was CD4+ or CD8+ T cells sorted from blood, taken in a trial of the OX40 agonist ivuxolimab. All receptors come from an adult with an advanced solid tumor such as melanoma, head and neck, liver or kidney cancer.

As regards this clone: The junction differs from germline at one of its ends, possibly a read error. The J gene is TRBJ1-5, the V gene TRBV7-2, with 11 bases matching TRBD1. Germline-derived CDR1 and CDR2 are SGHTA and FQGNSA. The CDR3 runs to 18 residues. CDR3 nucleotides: TGTGCCAGCAGCCCCGGACAGGGGGCTCCGTGGTGGGTTCAGGCCCAGCATTTT. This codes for CASSPGQGAPWWVQAQHF.

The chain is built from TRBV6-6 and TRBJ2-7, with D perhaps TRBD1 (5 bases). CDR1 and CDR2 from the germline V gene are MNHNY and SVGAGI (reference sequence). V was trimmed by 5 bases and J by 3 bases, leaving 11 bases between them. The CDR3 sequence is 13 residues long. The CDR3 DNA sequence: TGTGCCAGCAGTGGTTCAGGGCGCTACGAGCAGTACTTC. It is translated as CASSGSGRYEQYF.

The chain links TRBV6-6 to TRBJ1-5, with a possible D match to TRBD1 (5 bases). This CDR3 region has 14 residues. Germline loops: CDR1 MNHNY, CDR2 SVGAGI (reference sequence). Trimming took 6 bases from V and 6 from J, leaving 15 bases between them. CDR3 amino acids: CASSQGGVGQPQHF. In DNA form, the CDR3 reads TGTGCCAGCAGCCAAGGAGGGGTGGGTCAGCCCCAGCATTTT.

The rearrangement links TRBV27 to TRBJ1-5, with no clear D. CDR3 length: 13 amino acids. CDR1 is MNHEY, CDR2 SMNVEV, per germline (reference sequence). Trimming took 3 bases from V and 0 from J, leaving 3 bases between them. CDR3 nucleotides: TGTGCCAGCAGTTTTTCTAGCAATCAGCCCCAGCATTTT. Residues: CASSFSSNQPQHF.

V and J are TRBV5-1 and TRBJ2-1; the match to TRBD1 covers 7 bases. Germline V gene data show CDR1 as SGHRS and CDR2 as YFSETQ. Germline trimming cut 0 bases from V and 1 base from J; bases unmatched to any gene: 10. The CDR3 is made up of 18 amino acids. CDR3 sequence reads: CASSLAFGGQVSYNEQFF. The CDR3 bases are TGCGCCAGCAGCTTGGCCTTTGGAGGACAGGTTTCCTACAATGAGCAGTTCTTC.

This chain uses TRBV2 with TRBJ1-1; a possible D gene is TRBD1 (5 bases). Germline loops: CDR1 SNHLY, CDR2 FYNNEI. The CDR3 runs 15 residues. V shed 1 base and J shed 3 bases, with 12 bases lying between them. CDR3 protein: CASSEGAGRYTEAFF. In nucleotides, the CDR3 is TGTGCCAGCAGTGAAGGTGCAGGGCGATACACTGAAGCTTTCTTT.

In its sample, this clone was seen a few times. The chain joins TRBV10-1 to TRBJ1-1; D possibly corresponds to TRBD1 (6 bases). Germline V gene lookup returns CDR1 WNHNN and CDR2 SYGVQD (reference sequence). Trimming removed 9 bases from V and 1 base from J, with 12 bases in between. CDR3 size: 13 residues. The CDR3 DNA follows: TGCGCCAGGAGGGACAAGGAGAACACTGAAGCTTTCTTT. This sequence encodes CARRDKENTEAFF.

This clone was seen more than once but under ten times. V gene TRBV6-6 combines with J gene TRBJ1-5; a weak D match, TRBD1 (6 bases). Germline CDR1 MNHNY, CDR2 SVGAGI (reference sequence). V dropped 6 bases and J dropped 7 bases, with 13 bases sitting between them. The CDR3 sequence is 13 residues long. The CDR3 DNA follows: TGTGCCAGCAGCGGGGGGGCAAACCAGCCCCAGCATTTT. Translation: CASSGGANQPQHF.

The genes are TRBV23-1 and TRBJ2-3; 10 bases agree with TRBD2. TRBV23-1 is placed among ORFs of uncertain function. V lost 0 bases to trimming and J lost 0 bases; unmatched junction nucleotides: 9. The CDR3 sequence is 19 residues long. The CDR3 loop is CASSQSGLAGEGSTDTQYF. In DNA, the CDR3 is TGCGCCAGCAGTCAATCAGGGCTAGCGGGAGAAGGGAGCACAGATACGCAGTATTTT.

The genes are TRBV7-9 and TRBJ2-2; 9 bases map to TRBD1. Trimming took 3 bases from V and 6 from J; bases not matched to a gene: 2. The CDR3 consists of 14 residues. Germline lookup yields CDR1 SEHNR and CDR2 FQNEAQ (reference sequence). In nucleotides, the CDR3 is TGTGCCAGCAGCTTTGGACAGGGGCCCGGGGAGCTGTTTTTT. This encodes CASSFGQGPGELFF.

The CDR3 nucleotides are TGTGCCAGTAGTATGATAGGGGACCCGGGACTAGCCTACAATGAGCAGTTCTTC. This sequence encodes CASSMIGDPGLAYNEQFF. The chain carries TRBV19 and TRBJ2-1; 8 bases agree with TRBD2. The germline V gene has CDR1 LNHDA and CDR2 SQIVND (reference sequence). The CDR3 spans 18 residues. Unmatched junction bases numbered 12, after V lost 3 bases and J lost 2 bases.

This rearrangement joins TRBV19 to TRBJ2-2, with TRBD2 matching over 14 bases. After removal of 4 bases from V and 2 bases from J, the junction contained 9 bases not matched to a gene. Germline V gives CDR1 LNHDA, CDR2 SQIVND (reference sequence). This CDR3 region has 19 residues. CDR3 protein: CASSSRGLAGGPNTGELFF. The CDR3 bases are TGTGCCAGTAGTAGCCGAGGACTAGCGGGAGGTCCAAACACCGGGGAGCTGTTTTTT. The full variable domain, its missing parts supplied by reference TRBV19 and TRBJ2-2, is DGGITQSPKYLFRKEGQNVTLSCEQNLNHDAMYWYRQDPGQGLRLIYYSQIVNDFQKGDIAEGYSVSREKKESFPLTVTSAQKNPTAFYLCASSSRGLAGGPNTGELFFGEGSRLTVL.

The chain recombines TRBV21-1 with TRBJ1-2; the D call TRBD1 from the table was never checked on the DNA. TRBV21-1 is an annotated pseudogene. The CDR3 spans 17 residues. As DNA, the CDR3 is TGTGCCAGCAGCAAGGGCAACCGGGACAGGGCCTTCTATGGCTACACCTTC. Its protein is CASSKGNRDRAFYGYTF.

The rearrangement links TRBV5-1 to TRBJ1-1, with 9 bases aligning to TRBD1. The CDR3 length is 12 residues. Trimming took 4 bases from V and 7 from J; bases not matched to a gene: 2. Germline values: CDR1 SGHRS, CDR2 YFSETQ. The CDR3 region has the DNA TGCGCCAGCAGCCAGGACAGGGGTGAAGCTTTCTTT. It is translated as CASSQDRGEAFF.

The CDR3 DNA reads TGTGCCACCAGCAGGTGGACAGGGGCGCCCACCTACGAGCAGTACTTC. Translation: CATSRWTGAPTYEQYF. The chain combines TRBV15 with TRBJ2-7, with 9 bases lining up with TRBD1. The germline gives CDR1 LNHNV, CDR2 YYDKDF (reference sequence). The CDR3 is 16 residues long. V lost 3 bases and J lost 2; bases outside the gene matches: 8.

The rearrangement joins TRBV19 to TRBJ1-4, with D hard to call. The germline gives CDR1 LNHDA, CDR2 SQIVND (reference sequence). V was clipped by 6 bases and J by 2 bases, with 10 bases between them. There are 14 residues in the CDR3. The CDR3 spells CASSPRTTNEKLFF. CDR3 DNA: TGTGCCAGTAGCCCCAGAACTACTAATGAAAAACTGTTTTTT.

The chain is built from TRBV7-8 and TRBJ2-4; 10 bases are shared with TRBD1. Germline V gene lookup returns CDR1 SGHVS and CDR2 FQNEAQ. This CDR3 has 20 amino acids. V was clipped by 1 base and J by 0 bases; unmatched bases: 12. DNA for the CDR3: TGTGCCAGCAGCTTAGTTGTAGGACAGGGGGGAGAGATAGCCAAAAACATTCAGTACTTC. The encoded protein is CASSLVVGQGGEIAKNIQYF.

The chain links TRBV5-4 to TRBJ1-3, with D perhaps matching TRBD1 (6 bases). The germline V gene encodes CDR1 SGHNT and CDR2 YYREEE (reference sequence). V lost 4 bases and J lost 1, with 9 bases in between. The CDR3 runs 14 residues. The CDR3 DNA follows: TGTGCCAGCAGCGTACAGGGTTCTGGAAACACCATATATTTT. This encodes CASSVQGSGNTIYF. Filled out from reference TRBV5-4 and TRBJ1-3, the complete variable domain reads ETGVTQSPTHLIKTRGQQVTLRCSSQSGHNTVSWYQQALGQGPQFIFQYYREEENGRGNFPPRFSGLQFPNYSSELNVNALELDDSALYLCASSVQGSGNTIYFGEGSWLTVV.

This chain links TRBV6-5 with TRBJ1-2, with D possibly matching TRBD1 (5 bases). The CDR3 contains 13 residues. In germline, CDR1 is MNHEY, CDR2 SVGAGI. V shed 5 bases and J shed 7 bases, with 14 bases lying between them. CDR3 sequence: CASSERWQGGYTF. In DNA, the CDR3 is TGTGCCAGCAGTGAAAGGTGGCAGGGTGGCTACACCTTC.

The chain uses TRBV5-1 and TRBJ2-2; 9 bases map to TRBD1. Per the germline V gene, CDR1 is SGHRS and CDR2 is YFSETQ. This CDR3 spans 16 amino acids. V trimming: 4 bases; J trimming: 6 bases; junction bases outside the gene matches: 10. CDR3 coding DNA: TGCGCCAGCAGCGACACTACAGGGGGCTACGCCGGGGAGCTGTTTTTT. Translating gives CASSDTTGGYAGELFF.

CDR3 nucleotides: TGTGCCAGCAGCTTTACTAGCGGGAGAGGCACGCAGTATTTT. As protein: CASSFTSGRGTQYF. The V call is TRBV11-2, the J call TRBJ2-3; 11 bases line up with TRBD2. CDR1 is SGHAT, CDR2 FQNNGV, per germline. V was clipped by 3 bases and J by 9 bases; unmatched bases: 5. This CDR3 is built from 14 residues.

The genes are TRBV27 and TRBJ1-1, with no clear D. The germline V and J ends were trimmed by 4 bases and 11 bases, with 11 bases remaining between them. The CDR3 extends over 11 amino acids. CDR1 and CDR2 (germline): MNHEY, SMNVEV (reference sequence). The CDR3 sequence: CASSSRTSAFF. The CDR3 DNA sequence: TGTGCCAGCAGTTCCCGGACCTCCGCTTTCTTT.

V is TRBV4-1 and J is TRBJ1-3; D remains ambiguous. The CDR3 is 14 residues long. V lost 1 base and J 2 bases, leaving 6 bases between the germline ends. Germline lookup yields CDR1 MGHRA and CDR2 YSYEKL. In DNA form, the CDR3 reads TGCGCCAGCAGCCAAGGGGGTACTGGAAACACCATATATTTT. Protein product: CASSQGGTGNTIYF.

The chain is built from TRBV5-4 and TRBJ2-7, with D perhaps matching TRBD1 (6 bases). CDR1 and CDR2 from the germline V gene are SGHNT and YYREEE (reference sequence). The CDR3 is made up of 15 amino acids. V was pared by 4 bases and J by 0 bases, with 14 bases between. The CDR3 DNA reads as TGTGCCAGCAGCCGGGACATGTTGAGCTCCTACGAGCAGTACTTC. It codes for CASSRDMLSSYEQYF.

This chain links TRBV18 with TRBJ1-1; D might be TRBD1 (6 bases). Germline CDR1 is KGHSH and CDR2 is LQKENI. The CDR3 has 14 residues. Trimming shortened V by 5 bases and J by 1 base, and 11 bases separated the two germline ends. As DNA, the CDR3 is TGTGCCAGCTCATCGGGACACCCGAACACTGAAGCTTTCTTT. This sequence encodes CASSSGHPNTEAFF. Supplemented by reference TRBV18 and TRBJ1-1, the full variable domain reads NAGVMQNPRHLVRRRGQEARLRCSPMKGHSHVYWYRQLPEEGLKFMVYLQKENIIDESGMPKERFSAEFPKEGPSILRIQQVVRGDSAAYFCASSSGHPNTEAFFGQGTRLTVV.

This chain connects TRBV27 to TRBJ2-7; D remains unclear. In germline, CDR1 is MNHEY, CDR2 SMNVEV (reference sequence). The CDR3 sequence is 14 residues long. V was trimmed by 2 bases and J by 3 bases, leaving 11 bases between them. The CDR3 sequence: CASSLRLRGYEQYF. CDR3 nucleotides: TGTGCCAGCAGTTTAAGGTTAAGAGGCTACGAGCAGTACTTC.

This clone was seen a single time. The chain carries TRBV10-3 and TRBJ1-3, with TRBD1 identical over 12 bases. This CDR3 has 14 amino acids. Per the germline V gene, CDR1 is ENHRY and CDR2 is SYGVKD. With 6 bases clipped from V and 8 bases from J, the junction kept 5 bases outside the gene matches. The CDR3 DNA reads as TGTGCCATCAGGGGGACAGGGGGCTTAGACACCATATATTTT. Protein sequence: CAIRGTGGLDTIYF.